This T cell receptor (beta chain) emerged from a study of T cells in Graves' hyperthyroidism and ophthalmopathy. Hyperthyroidism in the patients, aged 18 to 65, was newly diagnosed and under 2 months in duration. This clonotype was seen at least ten times. Amplified regions were TCR beta CDR3 sequences from RNA transcripts. First-round RT-PCR targeting the TCR CDR3 was performed with the HTBI primer set. Via MiXCR, TCRdb re-called the multiplex PCR reads, giving one row per CDR3 protein. The sample has roughly 720,000 distinct CDR3 sequences, 17% seen once. Germline values: CDR1 SEHNR, CDR2 FQNEAQ (reference sequence). V was cut by 2 bases and J by 13 bases, with 17 bases left in between. The CDR3 runs to 13 residues.

This TCR came from a man aged 45-60 years with Graves' hyperthyroidism. The rearrangement links TRBV7-9 to TRBJ1-2; no reliable D call. Sequencing input: blood. CDR3 amino acids: CASSLQVTDPLTF. The CDR3 coding sequence is TGTGCCAGCAGCTTACAGGTTACAGACCCTCTCACCTTC. Supplemented by reference TRBV7-9 and TRBJ1-2, the full variable domain reads DTGVSQNPRHKITKRGQNVTFRCDPISEHNRLYWYRQTLGQGPEFLTYFQNEAQLEKSRLLSDRFSAERPKGSFSTLEIQRTEQGDSAMYLCASSLQVTDPLTFGSGTRLTVV.